The 22 T cell receptor beta chains below were found in one sample sequenced in a study of blood T cell repertoires in COVID-19. Some clones are missing from TCRdb's copy, which holds only in-frame ones; the method was immunoSEQ multiplex PCR. This table holds around 300,000 clones, about nine tenths found once. Sequenced: peripheral blood. These TCRs come from a woman aged 50 to 60 with COVID-19, enrolled during active disease.

For this clone: Distinct nucleotide sequences in the sample also encode this CDR3. The chain is built from TRBV30 and TRBJ2-7, with 7 bases that match TRBD2. Trimming removed 0 bases from V and 0 bases from J; junction bases left unmatched: 2. The germline CDR1 and CDR2 sequences are GTSNPN and SVGIG (reference sequence). This CDR3 comprises 14 residues. CDR3 protein: CAWSVGGSSYEQYF. The CDR3, as DNA: TGTGCCTGGAGTGTCGGGGGGAGCTCCTACGAGCAGTACTTC.

V and J are TRBV20-1 and TRBJ2-1, with TRBD2 identical over 13 bases. The CDR3 contains 16 residues. With 3 bases clipped from V and 5 bases from J, the junction kept 7 bases outside the gene matches. Germline V gene data show CDR1 as DFQATT and CDR2 as SNEGSKA (reference sequence). DNA of the CDR3: TGCAGTGCTAGTGCGGGACTAGCGGGAAAAAACAATGAGCAGTTCTTC. This codes for CSASAGLAGKNNEQFF.

The gene calls are TRBV10-3 and TRBJ2-7, with 7 positions matching TRBD1. This CDR3 is 13 amino acids long. Germline lookup yields CDR1 ENHRY and CDR2 SYGVKD. V shed 5 bases, J shed 2 bases, and the junction held 3 bases outside the gene matches. The CDR3 reads CAISPGQTYEQYF. In DNA form, the CDR3 reads TGTGCCATCAGTCCGGGACAGACCTACGAGCAGTACTTC.

This clone was seen a handful of times. The chain carries TRBV5-1 and TRBJ2-7; the match to TRBD1 covers 10 bases. The CDR3 sequence is 12 residues long. J was trimmed by 10 bases and V by 4 bases; bases with no gene match: 5. Germline V CDR1 and CDR2: SGHRS, YFSETQ. The CDR3 protein is CASSPGQGGQYF. In DNA, the CDR3 is TGCGCCAGCAGCCCTGGACAGGGGGGTCAGTACTTC. Based on the CDR3 plus reference TRBV5-1 and TRBJ2-7, the full variable domain is KAGVTQTPRYLIKTRGQQVTLSCSPISGHRSVSWYQQTPGQGLQFLFEYFSETQRNKGNFPGRFSGRQFSNSRSEMNVSTLELGDSALYLCASSPGQGGQYFGPGTRLTVT.

This chain links TRBV7-9 with TRBJ2-3; D is perhaps TRBD2 (5 bases). The CDR3 runs to 15 residues. V gave up 2 bases and J gave up 10 bases, with 19 bases separating them. Germline loops: CDR1 SEHNR, CDR2 FQNEAQ (reference sequence). DNA of the CDR3: TGTGCCAGCAGCTTATATGTGGGCGGGCCCCCGGCGCAGTATTTT. Its protein product is CASSLYVGGPPAQYF.

This chain connects TRBV27 to TRBJ1-5; D not certain. Germline CDR1 reads MNHEY; CDR2 reads SMNVEV (reference sequence). The ends were cut back, 3 bases at V and 0 bases at J, with 21 bases in the middle. This CDR3 has 19 amino acids. The CDR3 DNA sequence: TGTGCCAGCAGTTTGGGAGGAGTCATCCGGGAGTATAGCAATCAGCCCCAGCATTTT. Translated, it gives CASSLGGVIREYSNQPQHF.

The V gene is TRBV7-9, the J gene TRBJ1-1, with D possibly being TRBD1 (5 bases). CDR1 SEHNR and CDR2 FQNEAQ come from the germline V gene (reference sequence). V was cut by 4 bases and J by 8 bases, with 20 bases left in between. The CDR3 consists of 15 residues. The CDR3 coding sequence is TGTGCCAGCAGCTCTCGGCAGGGTTTGACTCCCGAAGCTTTCTTT. Amino acids: CASSSRQGLTPEAFF. The full variable domain, rest sourced from reference TRBV7-9 and TRBJ1-1, is DTGVSQNPRHKITKRGQNVTFRCDPISEHNRLYWYRQTLGQGPEFLTYFQNEAQLEKSRLLSDRFSAERPKGSFSTLEIQRTEQGDSAMYLCASSSRQGLTPEAFFGQGTRLTVV.

The rearrangement uses TRBV20-1 and TRBJ1-4; the match to TRBD1 covers 7 bases. The CDR3 runs to 13 residues. The germline gives CDR1 DFQATT, CDR2 SNEGSKA (reference sequence). The V gene end was trimmed by 3 bases and the J gene end by 7 bases; junction bases not matched to a gene: 5. CDR3 coding DNA: TGCAGTGCTAGTCGACAGGGACTTGAAAAACTGTTTTTT. It specifies CSASRQGLEKLFF.

The V call is TRBV13, the J call TRBJ2-7; D is ambiguous. The CDR3 sequence is 11 residues long. CDR1 is PRHDT, CDR2 FYEKMQ, per germline (reference sequence). V lost 5 bases to trimming and J lost 3 bases, with 5 bases between them. CDR3 region: CASSPYYEQYF. CDR3 coding DNA: TGTGCCAGCAGCCCCTACTACGAGCAGTACTTC. Full variable domain (rest looked up from reference TRBV13 and TRBJ2-7): AAGVIQSPRHLIKEKRETATLKCYPIPRHDTVYWYQQGPGQDPQFLISFYEKMQSDKGSIPDRFSAQQFSDYHSELNMSSLELGDSALYFCASSPYYEQYFGPGTRLTVT.

This rearrangement joins TRBV7-2 to TRBJ2-2; D might be TRBD2 (6 bases). There are 15 residues in the CDR3. Germline CDR1 SGHTA, CDR2 FQGNSA. Trimming cost V 1 base and J 7 bases, with 13 bases left between them. CDR3 protein: CASSLVGGVGGELFF. The CDR3 DNA reads TGTGCCAGCAGCTTAGTAGGCGGGGTCGGCGGGGAGCTGTTTTTT.

The V gene is TRBV6-6, the J gene TRBJ1-1, with 7 nucleotides matching TRBD1. CDR1 is MNHNY, CDR2 SVGAGI, per germline (reference sequence). Trimming cost V 4 bases and J 0 bases; bases outside gene matches: 5. The CDR3 totals 15 residues. The CDR3: CASSSLGQVNTEAFF. DNA of the CDR3: TGTGCCAGCAGTTCCCTAGGACAGGTGAACACTGAAGCTTTCTTT.

The chain carries TRBV4-2 and TRBJ2-7; 10 nucleotides line up with TRBD2. V lost 1 base, J lost 0 bases, and 9 bases stayed unmatched. The CDR3 consists of 18 residues. In germline, CDR1 is LGHNA, CDR2 YNFKEQ. The CDR3 DNA reads as TGTGCCAGCAGCCAAGGTCTAGCGGGGGCGCCAAGCTCCTACGAGCAGTACTTC. It is translated as CASSQGLAGAPSSYEQYF.

This chain joins TRBV18 and TRBJ1-6, with 9 nucleotides matching TRBD1. Germline CDR1 is KGHSH and CDR2 is LQKENI. V shed 3 bases and J 11 bases; nucleotides not matched to a gene: 17. The CDR3 extends over 18 amino acids. The CDR3 DNA follows: TGTGCCAGCTCACCTCTTTTTACCGTAACAGGGGGCAGGGCACCCCTCCACTTT. Encoded protein: CASSPLFTVTGGRAPLHF.

The chain employs TRBV18 and TRBJ1-2; a weak D match, TRBD1 (6 bases). The CDR3 loop spans 14 amino acids. CDR1 and CDR2 from the germline V gene are KGHSH and LQKENI. V was clipped by 3 bases and J by 4 bases, with 12 bases between them. In DNA, the CDR3 is TGTGCCAGCTCACCTGGGACATTGGCCTATGGCTACACCTTC. Residues: CASSPGTLAYGYTF.

The chain recombines TRBV30 with TRBJ2-1, with 14 bases identical to TRBD2. V was pared by 4 bases and J by 9 bases, with 5 bases of the junction left unmatched. This CDR3 comprises 14 residues. The germline V gene has CDR1 GTSNPN and CDR2 SVGIG (reference sequence). The CDR3 reads CAWKGLAGVGEQFF. In nucleotides, the CDR3 is TGTGCCTGGAAGGGACTAGCGGGAGTAGGTGAGCAGTTCTTC. The full variable domain, completed using reference TRBV30 and TRBJ2-1, is SQTIHQWPATLVQPVGSPLSLECTVEGTSNPNLYWYRQAAGRGLQLLFYSVGIGQISSEVPQNLSASRPQDRQFILSSKKLLLSDSGFYLCAWKGLAGVGEQFFGPGTRLTVL.

This chain links TRBV25-1 with TRBJ2-7; 8 nucleotides line up with TRBD1. Trimming cost V 1 base and J 7 bases; bases outside gene matches: 12. The CDR3 contains 16 residues. CDR1 and CDR2 (germline): MGHDK, SYGVNS. CDR3 DNA: TGTGCCAGCAGTGAATTATCGGACAGGGCAGTGGAAGAGCAGTACTTC. Translating it yields CASSELSDRAVEEQYF.

CDR3 residues: CASSVSSGRAAEQFF. The CDR3 DNA reads TGTGCCAGCAGCGTATCTAGCGGGAGGGCCGCTGAGCAGTTCTTC. The rearrangement links TRBV9 to TRBJ2-1, with 12 bases that match TRBD2. CDR1 and CDR2 from the germline V gene are SGDLS and YYNGEE. The CDR3 extends over 15 amino acids. Losses at the gene ends were 1 base for V and 9 bases for J; bases not matched to a gene: 5.

This chain links TRBV21-1 with TRBJ2-3; the tabulated D call, TRBD2, remains unverified against the DNA. TRBV21-1 is a pseudogene locus. The CDR3 is 23 residues long. This chain's CDR3 is CASSICKGRPSGREGLMIGTQYF. The CDR3 bases are TGTGCCAGCAGCATATGTAAGGGCCGACCTAGCGGGAGGGAAGGGTTGATGATAGGTACGCAGTATTTT.

The rearrangement links TRBV19 to TRBJ1-1; D perhaps matches TRBD1 (6 bases). Trimming pared 5 bases from V and 3 bases from J, leaving 16 bases between. The CDR3 length is 15 residues. CDR1 LNHDA and CDR2 SQIVND come from the germline V gene (reference sequence). The DNA of the CDR3 is TGTGCCAGTAGTCCATACAGGGACACGTACACTGAAGCTTTCTTT. Its protein is CASSPYRDTYTEAFF.

This clone has just one count. This chain uses TRBV6-5 with TRBJ1-2; no reliable D call. V dropped 8 bases and J dropped 3 bases, with 13 bases sitting between them. Germline lookup yields CDR1 MNHEY and CDR2 SVGAGI. CDR3 length: 13 amino acids. The CDR3 bases are TGTGCCAGCCGGGAACACGGGGACTATGGCTACACCTTC. It translates to CASREHGDYGYTF.

The J gene is TRBJ2-5, the V gene TRBV9, with 13 bases fitting TRBD2. This CDR3 has 22 amino acids. Germline trimming cut 0 bases from V and 3 bases from J; bases unmatched to any gene: 20. In germline, CDR1 is SGDLS, CDR2 YYNGEE. In DNA form, the CDR3 reads TGTGCCAGCAGCGTAGCCCTCAGGACTAGCGGGAGATTTGGATCATGGGAAGAGACCCAGTACTTC. Translating it yields CASSVALRTSGRFGSWEETQYF.

This sequence joins TRBV2 and TRBJ1-1; D is uncertain. The V and J ends lost 6 bases and 7 bases respectively, with 12 bases between them. The CDR3 spans 12 residues. Germline values: CDR1 SNHLY, CDR2 FYNNEI. CDR3 protein: CASSLTSVEAFF. In DNA form, the CDR3 reads TGTGCCAGCAGCCTTACTTCCGTTGAAGCTTTCTTT.